This T cell receptor beta chain was obtained from a study of T cells in Graves' hyperthyroidism and ophthalmopathy. Study-wide findings and caveats: Among clonotypes expanded in thyroid above 0.001, most were also found in blood.

Details on this clonotype: Its antigen is unknown.

V was trimmed by 6 bases and J by 5 bases, leaving 13 bases between them. This CDR3 region has 13 residues. Disease duration was under 3 months in the ophthalmopathy patients, who also had a Clinical Activity Score of at least 3 and a NOSPECS grade of at least 4. Amplification of TCR beta CDR3 regions used RNA as the template. A set of HTBI primers served as the primers for a first-round RT-PCR of the TCR CDR3. MiXCR, applied by TCRdb to the multiplex PCR reads, yields one record per CDR3 protein. The profile shows roughly 500,000 distinct CDR3 sequences, around 22% of them singletons. The sequence was collected from a woman between 25 and 40 years old with Graves' ophthalmopathy. The chain carries TRBV12-3 or TRBV12-4 and TRBJ1-1, with no clear D. Sequences were obtained from blood. DNA for the CDR3: TGTGCCAGCAGCCCTGGCAGCGAAACTGAAGCTTTCTTT. This encodes CASSPGSETEAFF.